This is a list of T cell receptor beta chains from one sample in a study of T cell repertoires in cytomegalovirus infection. Each CDR3 protein gets one entry after TCRdb re-called the reads with MiXCR. Of about 490,000 distinct CDR3 sequences detected, 26% appear once; the ten largest clones hold about 12%. Source material: PBMCs. Source of these receptors: a human donor in good health (CMV status not recorded). Some clones in this sample may be carry-over from other donors' samples. Each CDR3 is given with its conserved first and last residue. The order of the fields is D gene, J gene, V gene, clone size, CDR3 DNA, CDR3 protein. D genes are given only for firm matches. Where a row states a size, it is once, few, many or the class of an expanded clone; other rows omit it.

TRBD2	TRBJ2-1	TRBV9	.	TGTGCCAGCAGCGTAGCTACCGGGGGGACTAGGGACCACAATGAGCAGTTCTTC	CASSVATGGTRDHNEQFF
.	TRBJ2-1	TRBV29-1	few	TGCAGCGTTGAAAAGATAGGCGGAGACTCCTACAATGAGCAGTTCTTC	CSVEKIGGDSYNEQFF
.	TRBJ2-7	TRBV19	.	TGTGCCAGTAGTCTCTCGCGCCGGCTAGCAGACGAGCAGTACTTC	CASSLSRRLADEQYF
TRBD2	TRBJ2-1	TRBV27	.	TGTGCCAGCAGTTCCACCCCACTAGCGGGAATTTACAATGAGCAGTTCTTC	CASSSTPLAGIYNEQFF
TRBD2	TRBJ2-1	TRBV12-3/TRBV12-4	few	TGTGCCAGCAGTGGTAGCGGGAATGAGCAGTTCTTC	CASSGSGNEQFF
TRBD2	TRBJ2-1	TRBV19	.	TGTGCCAGTACCATGCGCGGGAGTAGAGGCAATGAGCAGTTCTTC	CASTMRGSRGNEQFF
.	TRBJ1-5	TRBV24-1	few	TGTGCCACCAGTGATTTGTTGGATCAGCCCCAGCATTTT	CATSDLLDQPQHF
.	TRBJ2-1	TRBV7-6	many	TGTGCCAGCAGCTTAGTTGCGTCCCTTGTGAGCTCCTACAATGAGCAGTTCTTC	CASSLVASLVSSYNEQFF
TRBD1	TRBJ2-3	TRBV29-1	.	TGCAGCGTGGGGACAGGTACAGATACGCAGTATTTT	CSVGTGTDTQYF
TRBD2	TRBJ2-1	TRBV20-1	.	TGCAGTGCTAGCGTGTCATATGCGGGAGGGGGGAATGAGCAGTTCTTC	CSASVSYAGGGNEQFF
.	TRBJ1-4	TRBV6-5	.	TGTGCCAGCAGTAAGGAGACAGTAGATGAAAAACTGTTTTTT	CASSKETVDEKLFF
.	TRBJ1-1	TRBV7-2	few	TGTGCCAGCAGCGCTCAGGGCGGCACTGAAGCTTTCTTT	CASSAQGGTEAFF
.	TRBJ1-1	TRBV6-6	once	TGTGCCAGCAGTTGGGTTGCGGCAGGGTTGAACACTGAAGCTTTCTTT	CASSWVAAGLNTEAFF
TRBD1	TRBJ1-5	TRBV28	few	TGTGCCAGCAGTAGGGACAGGGTTCTTAGGGAGCCCCAGCATTTT	CASSRDRVLREPQHF